These 32 T cell receptor beta chains originate from one sample sequenced in a study of blood T cell repertoires in COVID-19 (dated by TCRdb to about 2020). Libraries were constructed by the immunoSEQ multiplex PCR assay. The clones in this table, taken by TCRdb from immuneACCESS, are in-frame only. Not every clone is retained; where verified, under half of the shortfall comes from an unresolved V gene, and the cause of the rest is unknown. Recorded for this sample are about 180,000 clones; over 75% of them occurred a single time. The top ten constitute around 1.2% of the sample. Sequenced: PBMCs or T cells enriched from blood (not recorded which). The receptors come from a human donor with acute COVID-19. The donor label of this sample is uncertain.

This clone was detected ten times or more. The gene calls are TRBV19 and TRBJ1-5; 9 positions agree with TRBD1. From germline, CDR1 is LNHDA and CDR2 SQIVND (reference sequence). V lost 4 bases to trimming and J lost 7 bases; unmatched junction nucleotides: 14. The CDR3 covers 17 residues. The CDR3 reads CASSTSTGGAGSQPQHF. In nucleotides, the CDR3 is TGTGCCAGTAGTACCTCTACAGGGGGCGCCGGGTCCCAGCCCCAGCATTTT.

The chain has TRBV21-1 and TRBJ2-5; the D call TRBD1 from the table was never checked on the DNA. TRBV21-1 is a listed pseudogene. There are 17 residues in the CDR3. The CDR3 loop is CASGSGTKGGFQETQYF. CDR3 coding DNA: TGTGCCAGCGGTAGTGGGACCAAAGGGGGCTTCCAAGAGACCCAGTACTTC.

This clone was detected only once. The V call is TRBV2, the J call TRBJ2-1; 7 bases agree with TRBD2. With 4 bases clipped from V and 4 bases from J, the junction kept 10 bases outside the gene matches. CDR1 and CDR2 from the germline V gene are SNHLY and FYNNEI. The CDR3 has 16 amino acids. The CDR3 region has the DNA TGTGCCAGCAGTGCCCTGTGGGGGGGTTTTTACAATGAGCAGTTCTTC. This gives the protein CASSALWGGFYNEQFF. Using reference TRBV2 and TRBJ2-1 for the parts outside the CDR3, the full variable domain is EPEVTQTPSHQVTQMGQEVILRCVPISNHLYFYWYRQILGQKVEFLVSFYNNEISEKSEIFDDQFSVERPDGSNFTLKIRSTKLEDSAMYFCASSALWGGFYNEQFFGPGTRLTVL.

V usage is TRBV7-7 and J usage is TRBJ2-2, with TRBD1 matching 8 bases. This CDR3 is 15 amino acids long. CDR1 and CDR2 (germline): SSHAT, FNYEAQ (reference sequence). V shed 2 bases, J shed 7 bases, and the junction held 6 bases outside the gene matches. This CDR3 reads CASSLLGQASGELFF. The DNA for the CDR3 is TGTGCCAGCAGCTTATTGGGACAGGCGAGCGGGGAGCTGTTTTTT.

Details on this clone: A much larger clone differs by one base, so this may be a read error. The CDR3 reads CASSLDSVGVEYTF. As DNA, the CDR3 is TGTGCCAGCAGCTTGGACAGCGTAGGGGTGGAGTACACCTTC. This chain joins TRBV7-8 and TRBJ1-2; TRBD1 might be the D (6 bases). Deletions cut 3 bases from V and 11 bases from J, with 19 bases between. The CDR3 contains 14 residues. CDR1 SGHVS and CDR2 FQNEAQ come from the germline V gene.

The chain uses TRBV20-1 and TRBJ2-7; TRBD1 agrees at 10 bases. The CDR3 runs 11 residues. CDR1 DFQATT and CDR2 SNEGSKA come from the germline V gene (reference sequence). V shed 6 bases and J 11 bases; nucleotides not matched to a gene: 7. CDR3 sequence: CSAGDRGMEYF. The CDR3 DNA reads TGCAGTGCCGGGGACAGGGGAATGGAGTACTTC.

This chain uses TRBV3-1 (or the pseudogene TRBV3-2) with TRBJ1-3; D is perhaps TRBD1 (5 bases). The CDR3 has 14 amino acids. In germline, CDR1 is LGHDT, CDR2 YNNKEL (reference sequence). V dropped 0 bases and J dropped 8 bases, with 11 bases sitting between them. The CDR3 sequence: CASSQDGASDTIYF. In DNA form, the CDR3 reads TGTGCCAGCAGCCAAGATGGGGCCTCGGACACCATATATTTT.

The DNA for the CDR3 is TGTGCCAGCTCATCACTGTTAGGGGGAAATCAGCCCCAGCATTTT. Translated: CASSSLLGGNQPQHF. The V call is TRBV18, the J call TRBJ1-5; weak D call: TRBD1 (6 bases). CDR1 and CDR2 from the germline V gene are KGHSH and LQKENI. V gave up 5 bases and J gave up 4 bases, with 15 bases separating them. This CDR3 has 15 amino acids. Supplemented by reference TRBV18 and TRBJ1-5, the full variable domain reads NAGVMQNPRHLVRRRGQEARLRCSPMKGHSHVYWYRQLPEEGLKFMVYLQKENIIDESGMPKERFSAEFPKEGPSILRIQQVVRGDSAAYFCASSSLLGGNQPQHFGDGTRLSIL.

This clone was detected only once. The V and J genes are TRBV5-5 and TRBJ1-2, with D unresolved. Trimming removed 0 bases from V and 8 bases from J, with 8 bases in between. The CDR3 has 12 amino acids. Per the germline V gene, CDR1 is SGHKS and CDR2 is YYEKEE (reference sequence). CDR3 loop: CASSLVGWGYTF. The CDR3 coding sequence is TGTGCCAGCAGCTTGGTGGGCTGGGGCTACACCTTC.

Details on this clone: One end of the junction fails to match germline, which may point to a read error. The chain employs TRBV28 and TRBJ1-2, with 8 bases aligning to TRBD1. Germline V gene lookup returns CDR1 MDHEN and CDR2 SYDVKM. The CDR3 has 12 residues. The CDR3 spells CASRTGTGLHYF. The CDR3 nucleotides are TGTGCCAGCAGGACCGGGACAGGACTTCACTACTTC.

The chain couples TRBV21-1 to TRBJ2-1; the table gives TRBD2 as D, unverified against the DNA. TRBV21-1 is an annotated pseudogene. CDR3 size: 17 residues. The chain's CDR3 is CASGNSGGASSYNEQFF. The DNA of the CDR3 is TGTGCCAGTGGAAATAGCGGGGGGGCAAGCTCCTACAATGAGCAGTTCTTC.

This sequence joins TRBV3-1 (or the pseudogene TRBV3-2) and TRBJ2-6; 10 nucleotides line up with TRBD1. The CDR3 consists of 20 residues. CDR1 and CDR2 (germline): LGHDT, YNNKEL (reference sequence). The ends lost 1 base at V and 2 bases at J; junction bases unmatched: 11. CDR3 amino acids: CASSQGTLGQGVPGANVLTF. Here the CDR3 DNA reads TGTGCCAGCAGCCAAGGAACTCTAGGACAGGGGGTCCCTGGGGCCAACGTCCTGACTTTC.

The count of this clone is one. V and J are TRBV5-8 and TRBJ1-6; D remains unclear. Germline V gene lookup returns CDR1 SGHTS and CDR2 YDEGEE. V shed 0 bases and J shed 4 bases, with 8 bases lying between them. The CDR3 has 15 residues. The CDR3, as DNA: TGTGCCAGCAGCTTGGGTCGTTTTTATAATTCACCCCTCCACTTT. This sequence encodes CASSLGRFYNSPLHF. Full variable domain (outside the CDR3, taken from reference TRBV5-8 and TRBJ1-6): EAGVTQSPTHLIKTRGQQATLRCSPISGHTSVYWYQQALGLGLQFLLWYDEGEERNRGNFPPRFSGRQFPNYSSELNVNALELEDSALYLCASSLGRFYNSPLHFGNGTRLTVT.

J is TRBJ2-5 and V is TRBV2; 9 bases are a match to TRBD1. The CDR3 is 14 amino acids. The junction had 7 bases not matched to a gene; V was cut back by 8 bases and J by 3 bases. Germline V gene data show CDR1 as SNHLY and CDR2 as FYNNEI. The CDR3 bases are TGTGCCAGCTCTCAGGACAGGGGAAAAGAGACCCAGTACTTC. Its translation is CASSQDRGKETQYF. The full variable domain, in which reference TRBV2 and TRBJ2-5 provide the parts outside the CDR3, is EPEVTQTPSHQVTQMGQEVILRCVPISNHLYFYWYRQILGQKVEFLVSFYNNEISEKSEIFDDQFSVERPDGSNFTLKIRSTKLEDSAMYFCASSQDRGKETQYFGPGTRLLVL.

This clone was picked up a small number of times. The chain combines TRBV7-9 with TRBJ1-2, with TRBD1 matching 8 bases. This CDR3 is built from 16 residues. From germline, CDR1 is SEHNR and CDR2 FQNEAQ (reference sequence). The junction had 8 bases not matched to a gene; V was cut back by 0 bases and J by 5 bases. CDR3 amino acids: CASSLASPGTGYGYTF. For the CDR3, the DNA is TGTGCCAGCAGCTTAGCGTCGCCCGGGACAGGTTATGGCTACACCTTC.

The chain has TRBV29-1 and TRBJ1-2; tentatively, D is TRBD1 (6 bases). Germline lookup yields CDR1 SQVTM and CDR2 ANQGSEA. The CDR3 loop spans 13 amino acids. Trimming removed 7 bases at V and 4 bases at J, with 16 bases between. The CDR3 spells CSAGLGAGYGYTF. The CDR3 DNA is TGCAGCGCCGGATTGGGGGCTGGCTATGGCTACACCTTC.

This clone was seen just once. This chain connects TRBV6-5 to TRBJ2-1; 9 positions match TRBD1. The CDR3 is 15 amino acids. J lost 6 bases, V lost 6 bases, and 9 bases had no gene match. The V gene's germline CDR1 is MNHEY and CDR2 SVGAGI. CDR3 in DNA: TGTGCCAGCAGGATTGGGACAGGGAGACCCAATGAGCAGTTCTTC. This codes for CASRIGTGRPNEQFF.

The chain is built from TRBV5-1 and TRBJ2-7; a weak D match, TRBD2 (5 bases). CDR3 length: 15 amino acids. V was trimmed by 4 bases and J by 5 bases, leaving 19 bases between them. Germline CDR1 reads SGHRS; CDR2 reads YFSETQ. The CDR3 here is CASSHLDSTLDEQYF. CDR3 coding DNA: TGCGCCAGCAGCCACCTGGACTCGACCCTAGACGAGCAGTACTTC.

The V call is TRBV30, the J call TRBJ2-7, with D perhaps TRBD1 (5 bases). The CDR3 has 14 residues. The V gene's germline CDR1 is GTSNPN and CDR2 SVGIG (reference sequence). V was shortened by 3 bases and J by 0 bases, with 12 bases between the two germline ends. The CDR3 loop is CAWSGRVSSYEQYF. In DNA form, the CDR3 reads TGTGCCTGGAGCGGCAGGGTAAGCTCCTACGAGCAGTACTTC.

This rearrangement joins TRBV6-5 to TRBJ2-5; TRBD1 aligns across 9 bases. This CDR3 comprises 13 residues. V lost 10 bases, J lost 5 bases, and 8 bases stayed unmatched. CDR1 and CDR2 from the germline V gene are MNHEY and SVGAGI. The CDR3 here is CATKQGARETQYF. DNA of the CDR3: TGTGCCACCAAACAGGGGGCGAGGGAGACCCAGTACTTC.

The V gene is TRBV6-5, the J gene TRBJ2-3, with 10 bases matching TRBD1. Germline V gene lookup returns CDR1 MNHEY and CDR2 SVGAGI. The CDR3 totals 15 residues. With V trimmed by 5 bases and J by 4 bases, 6 bases remained unmatched. This chain's CDR3 is CASSRQGASADTQYF. The CDR3 DNA is TGTGCCAGCAGTCGACAGGGGGCATCGGCAGATACGCAGTATTTT.

The chain employs TRBV6-5 and TRBJ2-5, with TRBD1 as a possible D gene (8 bases). Trimming stripped 8 bases from V and 5 bases from J, with 18 bases between. Germline V gene lookup returns CDR1 MNHEY and CDR2 SVGAGI. The CDR3 totals 14 residues. CDR3 sequence reads: CASLHRGGRETQYF. CDR3 bases: TGTGCCAGCTTACACAGGGGGGGTAGGGAGACCCAGTACTTC.

This clone was seen once. This chain joins TRBV6-5 and TRBJ1-2; the D is unclear. The V and J ends lost 8 bases and 1 base respectively, with 14 bases between them. The CDR3 runs to 14 residues. Germline V CDR1 and CDR2: MNHEY, SVGAGI. CDR3 in amino acids: CASLPTYRNYGYTF. The CDR3 DNA follows: TGTGCCAGCTTACCGACATACCGTAACTATGGCTACACCTTC.

This clone was seen more than once but under ten times. The V and J genes are TRBV9 and TRBJ2-2, with 9 bases lining up with TRBD1. The germline gives CDR1 SGDLS, CDR2 YYNGEE. CDR3 length equals 16 residues. V was pared by 3 bases and J by 5 bases, with 8 bases of the junction left unmatched. The CDR3 bases are TGTGCCAGCAGCGCCGGGACAGGGAGGAATACCGGGGAGCTGTTTTTT. Translated: CASSAGTGRNTGELFF.

The CDR3 reads CASMDGGAYGYTF. The CDR3 DNA is TGTGCCAGCATGGATGGCGGGGCCTATGGCTACACCTTC. V gene TRBV2 combines with J gene TRBJ1-2, with D possibly TRBD1 on 5 matching bases. This CDR3 is 13 amino acids long. V dropped 7 bases and J dropped 4 bases, with 13 bases sitting between them. The germline V gene encodes CDR1 SNHLY and CDR2 FYNNEI.

The chain couples TRBV9 to TRBJ1-3, with 7 bases matching TRBD1. Germline CDR1 SGDLS, CDR2 YYNGEE. The V gene end was trimmed by 0 bases and the J gene end by 2 bases; junction bases not matched to a gene: 11. This CDR3 has 18 residues. CDR3 region: CASSVGGTALNTGNTIYF. The CDR3 nucleotides are TGTGCCAGCAGCGTAGGAGGGACAGCCCTGAATACTGGAAACACCATATATTTT.

The V call is TRBV6-1, the J call TRBJ2-6; 8 nucleotides agree with TRBD1. The ends lost 2 bases at V and 3 bases at J; junction bases unmatched: 0. In germline, CDR1 is MNHNS, CDR2 SASEGT. The CDR3 contains 15 residues. The CDR3 here is CASSETGGGANVLTF. As DNA, the CDR3 is TGTGCCAGCAGTGAAACAGGGGGTGGGGCCAACGTCCTGACTTTC.

The chain has TRBV10-3 and TRBJ2-1; D might be TRBD2 (6 bases). CDR3 length: 16 residues. Germline V lookup: CDR1 ENHRY, CDR2 SYGVKD. Between the trimmed V and J ends, which lost 4 bases and 9 bases, there was a span of 22 bases. This chain's CDR3 is CAISVEEKSTRGEQFF. As DNA, the CDR3 is TGTGCCATCAGTGTGGAGGAAAAGTCTACGCGGGGTGAGCAGTTCTTC.

The V call is TRBV2, the J call TRBJ1-2, with D perhaps TRBD1 (5 bases). The CDR3 has 15 amino acids. The ends were cut back, 7 bases at V and 7 bases at J, with 22 bases in the middle. Germline CDR1 SNHLY, CDR2 FYNNEI. The CDR3 reads CASTPQPGLPLGYTF. CDR3 DNA sequence: TGTGCCAGCACCCCCCAACCAGGGTTGCCCCTTGGCTACACCTTC.

The chain joins TRBV2 to TRBJ2-5, with TRBD2 matching over 7 bases. Trimming took 6 bases from V and 5 from J; bases not matched to a gene: 9. Germline assignment: CDR1 SNHLY and CDR2 FYNNEI. The CDR3 consists of 14 residues. CDR3 DNA: TGTGCCAGCAGCCTTGGACTAGGCTTTGAGACCCAGTACTTC. Residues: CASSLGLGFETQYF.

This clone was observed a single time. This chain uses TRBV7-3 with TRBJ2-5, with TRBD2 identical over 7 bases. The CDR3 is made up of 13 amino acids. V shed 4 bases, J shed 7 bases, and the junction held 6 bases outside the gene matches. Germline V gene sequence: CDR1 SGHTA, CDR2 FQGTGA. Here the CDR3 DNA reads TGTGCCAGCAGCTCCGGGGGGACTGGGACCCAGTACTTC. It yields the protein CASSSGGTGTQYF.

The J gene is TRBJ2-1, the V gene TRBV4-2, with TRBD2 matching 11 bases. V was clipped by 3 bases and J by 8 bases; unmatched bases: 12. The CDR3 has 17 residues. Germline CDR1 is LGHNA and CDR2 is YNFKEQ. This CDR3 reads CASSQNRLAGPYHEQFF. In DNA, the CDR3 is TGTGCCAGCAGCCAGAATCGACTAGCGGGGCCATACCATGAGCAGTTCTTC.